This T cell receptor (beta chain) was found in a study of blood T cell repertoires in COVID-19. Turning to the study itself: Both acute and convalescent COVID-19 samples were obtained from the United States, Italy and Spain.

CDR1 ENHRY and CDR2 SYGVKD come from the germline V gene. V was pared by 11 bases and J by 5 bases, with 7 bases of the junction left unmatched. The CDR3 totals 13 residues. Measured with immunoSEQ multiplex PCR; TCRdb has only the in-frame clones, and not every one. The sample yields about 130,000 clones, roughly 80% seen once. The receptor was derived from a man over 45 who had recovered from COVID-19. The specimen was PBMCs or T cells enriched from blood (not recorded which). The chain combines TRBV10-3 with TRBJ1-5; 9 bases map to TRBD1. The CDR3: CASRTGEDQPQHF. CDR3 in DNA: TGTGCCTCGCGGACAGGGGAGGATCAGCCCCAGCATTTT.